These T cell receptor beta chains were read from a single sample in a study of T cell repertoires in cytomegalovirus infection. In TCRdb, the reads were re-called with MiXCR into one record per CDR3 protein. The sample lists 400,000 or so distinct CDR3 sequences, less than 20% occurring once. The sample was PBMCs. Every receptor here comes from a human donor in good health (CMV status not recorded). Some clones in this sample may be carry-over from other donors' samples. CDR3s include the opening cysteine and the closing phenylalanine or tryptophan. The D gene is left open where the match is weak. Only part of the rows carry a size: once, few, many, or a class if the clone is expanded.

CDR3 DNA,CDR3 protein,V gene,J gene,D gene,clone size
TGTGCCAGCAGCTTAGACGCCCGTGGAGATACGCAGTATTTT,CASSLDARGDTQYF,TRBV7-2,TRBJ2-3,NA,many
TGTGCCAGCAGCCCGATGCTGAACACCGGGGAGCTGTTTTTT,CASSPMLNTGELFF,TRBV11-1,TRBJ2-2,NA,many
TGTGCCAGTGGACCCCCCTCTGGGGCCAACGTCCTGACTTTC,CASGPPSGANVLTF,TRBV19,TRBJ2-6,NA,NA
TGTGCCATCAGTGCCCCGGGACTTCGCACAGATACGCAGTATTTT,CAISAPGLRTDTQYF,TRBV10-3,TRBJ2-3,NA,NA
TGTGCCAGCAGCTTAAGGGTTGCTAGCACTCTCAATGAGCAGTTCTTC,CASSLRVASTLNEQFF,TRBV7-6,TRBJ2-1,NA,many
TGTGCCAGCAGGTCCCCCGGTAGCAATCAGCCCCAGCATTTT,CASRSPGSNQPQHF,TRBV2,TRBJ1-5,NA,NA
TGTGCCAGCAGTGAAACTGCGGTTAATTCACCCCTCCACTTT,CASSETAVNSPLHF,TRBV2,TRBJ1-6,NA,NA
TGCAGCGCCCGGACAGGGGTGACTGAAGCTTTCTTT,CSARTGVTEAFF,TRBV29-1,TRBJ1-1,TRBD1,NA
TGTGCCAGTAGTATTGTTAATCAGCCCCAGCATTTT,CASSIVNQPQHF,TRBV19,TRBJ1-5,NA,few
TGTGCCAGCAGTTCAGGGACAGGGCGAGTTAGCGAGCAGTACTTC,CASSSGTGRVSEQYF,TRBV27,TRBJ2-7,TRBD1,few
TGTGCCAGCAGTTACCAGACCCCATCGGACAATGAGCAGTTCTTC,CASSYQTPSDNEQFF,TRBV6-6,TRBJ2-1,NA,NA
TGTGCCAGCAGCTTAGACCGGTCGAGTCGGGCTTTCTTT,CASSLDRSSRAFF,TRBV7-2,TRBJ1-1,NA,many
TGTGCCAGCAGCTTAGAGGTGATGGGGGACAGCCTTAAATATAGCAATCAGCCCCAGCATTTT,CASSLEVMGDSLKYSNQPQHF,TRBV11-3,TRBJ1-5,TRBD1,many
TGTGCCAGCAGCCACGCCGAGCGGGAGGCGGATACGCAGTATTTT,CASSHAEREADTQYF,TRBV7-9,TRBJ2-3,TRBD2,few
TGTGCCATAACTGATCAAAGGGCAGGGCCCAACTATGGCTACACCTTC,CAITDQRAGPNYGYTF,TRBV10-3,TRBJ1-2,NA,NA
TGTGCCAGCAGCCGGGGCGGGAGGAGGCACAATGAGCAGTTCTTC,CASSRGGRRHNEQFF,TRBV13,TRBJ2-1,TRBD2,few
TGTGCCATCAGTGAGCCAAGCACAGGGGCCTACGAGCAGTACTTC,CAISEPSTGAYEQYF,TRBV10-3,TRBJ2-7,TRBD1,NA
TGTGCCAGCAGCTTAGGTGGAGAATGGGCCCAGTACTTC,CASSLGGEWAQYF,TRBV7-2,TRBJ2-5,NA,many
TGTGCCACCGGACGTGGGGGAGAGGGGGACGAGACCCAGTACTTC,CATGRGGEGDETQYF,TRBV15,TRBJ2-5,NA,NA
TGTGCCAGCAGCCGAGGGGGCTCGAATGAAAAACTGTTTTTT,CASSRGGSNEKLFF,TRBV2,TRBJ1-4,TRBD1,NA
TGTGCCAGCAGTTTGGGCCCTCAGCAGGGGTACCAAGAGACCCAGTACTTC,CASSLGPQQGYQETQYF,TRBV12-3/TRBV12-4,TRBJ2-5,NA,many
TGTGCCAGCAGACCCCCGGGGGTAATCTACAATGAGCAGTTCTTC,CASRPPGVIYNEQFF,TRBV7-2,TRBJ2-1,NA,many
TGTGCCAGTAGTCCCCGGACCCGGGAACAGCAGTACTTC,CASSPRTREQQYF,TRBV19,TRBJ2-7,NA,NA
TGCAGTGCTAGAGATCGAGAGACCCAGTACTTC,CSARDRETQYF,TRBV20-1,TRBJ2-5,NA,few
TGTGCCACCAGTGAATCGGGACTGGTAAGTGAGCAGTTCTTC,CATSESGLVSEQFF,TRBV24-1,TRBJ2-1,NA,NA
TGCAGTGCTTTGGGTCTGGCTGGTCAGCCCCAGCATTTT,CSALGLAGQPQHF,TRBV20-1,TRBJ1-5,NA,NA
TGTGCCAGCAGCTTAGCCGGGGCTAGCGGGATCGTGGGTGAGCAGTTCTTC,CASSLAGASGIVGEQFF,TRBV7-2,TRBJ2-1,TRBD2,many
TGTGCCAGCGGGGGGAGTACGACGAAGAGGAACGAGAGCACAGATACGCAGTATTTT,CASGGSTTKRNESTDTQYF,TRBV9,TRBJ2-3,NA,few
TGTGCCAGTAGTATCGGAGGCGACTACGAGCAGTACTTC,CASSIGGDYEQYF,TRBV19,TRBJ2-7,NA,few
TGTGCCAGCAGTTCGGACGGCAAGAATTCACCCCTCCACTTT,CASSSDGKNSPLHF,TRBV12-3/TRBV12-4,TRBJ1-6,NA,many
TGTGCCTGGAGTGTACAAGCGGGGGGCCACAATGAGCAGTTCTTC,CAWSVQAGGHNEQFF,TRBV30,TRBJ2-1,TRBD2,NA
TGTGCCAGCAGCTACCAGGTGGGCGGCAATGAGCAGTTCTTC,CASSYQVGGNEQFF,TRBV6-2/TRBV6-3,TRBJ2-1,NA,few
TGTGCCAGCAGCAAAGGGTCCCAACCCCCTTCCTACGAGCAGTACTTC,CASSKGSQPPSYEQYF,TRBV7-2,TRBJ2-7,NA,many
TGTGCCAGCAGCAGAGCCCAACGCACAGATACGCAGTATTTT,CASSRAQRTDTQYF,TRBV6-2/TRBV6-3,TRBJ2-3,NA,many
TGTGCCACCAGTGACCCCGTTCAGGGAGGAGCAGATACGCAGTATTTT,CATSDPVQGGADTQYF,TRBV24-1,TRBJ2-3,NA,NA
TGTGCCAGCAGCCCCGCGGCCACTGAAGCTTTCTTT,CASSPAATEAFF,TRBV7-8,TRBJ1-1,NA,many
TGTGCCAGCACCGGGGTCGGAAACACCATATATTTT,CASTGVGNTIYF,TRBV7-6,TRBJ1-3,NA,NA
TGCAGTGCTAGGCGATTTGGGAGCAATCAGCCCCAGCATTTT,CSARRFGSNQPQHF,TRBV20-1,TRBJ1-5,NA,NA
TGTGCCATCAGCAGACAGGGGTTGGGAGAGACCCAGTACTTC,CAISRQGLGETQYF,TRBV10-3,TRBJ2-5,TRBD1,NA
TGTGCCAGCAGCTTAGCGCCGGCCTACGAGCAGTACTTC,CASSLAPAYEQYF,TRBV7-8,TRBJ2-7,NA,many
TGCAGCGCCCGAGTGCTAGCCCTCCAAGAGACCCAGTACTTC,CSARVLALQETQYF,TRBV20-1,TRBJ2-5,NA,NA
TGTGCCAGCAGGCGCTCCAAGGGGTCTGGCTACACCTTC,CASRRSKGSGYTF,TRBV6-5,TRBJ1-2,NA,NA
TGCAGTGCTTATGATCCCGGACGGAAAGAGACCCAGTACTTC,CSAYDPGRKETQYF,TRBV20-1,TRBJ2-5,NA,NA
TGTGCCAGCAGGAAGACAGGCAACTATGGCTACACCTTC,CASRKTGNYGYTF,TRBV6-1,TRBJ1-2,NA,few
TGTGCCAGCCGACCCCGCGGGGGCTACGAGCAGTACTTC,CASRPRGGYEQYF,TRBV5-8,TRBJ2-7,TRBD2,few
TGTGCCATCAGTCCAGGGGACCTGGGCACTGAAGCTTTCTTT,CAISPGDLGTEAFF,TRBV10-3,TRBJ1-1,NA,few